The source of this TCR beta chain is a study of blood T cell repertoires in COVID-19. Turning to the study itself: Material from acute and convalescent COVID-19 was sourced from the United States, Italy and Spain. Nucleic acid was either cDNA or gDNA, and it came from T cells, B-cell-depleted T cells, or PBMCs.

Only in-frame clones appear in the TCRdb table, and some are missing; sequencing was by immunoSEQ multiplex PCR. In the table there are hundreds of thousands of clones, 70% to 90% of which are singletons. Trimming cost V 0 bases and J 3 bases, with 8 bases left between them. CDR1 is SGDLS, CDR2 YYNGEE, per germline. CDR3 size: 14 residues. It was during active infection that Seattle patients were enrolled and then longitudinally followed. This TCR came from a man aged 18 to 35 with COVID-19, enrolled during active disease. This rearrangement joins TRBV9 to TRBJ2-3; D unclear. Sequenced material: peripheral blood. For the CDR3, the DNA is TGTGCCAGCAGCGTAGTCAGTGGTACAGATACGCAGTATTTT. Encoded protein: CASSVVSGTDTQYF. The whole variable domain, filled in from reference TRBV9 and TRBJ2-3, reads DSGVTQTPKHLITATGQRVTLRCSPRSGDLSVYWYQQSLDQGLQFLIQYYNGEERAKGNILERFSAQQFPDLHSELNLSSLELGDSALYFCASSVVSGTDTQYFGPGTRLTVL.